This TCR beta chain was profiled in a study of blood T cell repertoires in COVID-19. Across the study: Material from acute and convalescent COVID-19 was sourced from the United States, Italy and Spain. The analysed material was cDNA or gDNA that came from T cells, B-cell-depleted T cells, or PBMCs.

Per the original methods: Cell counts per sample came from amplifying reference gene primers. Clones were read by immunoSEQ multiplex PCR, and TCRdb kept only the in-frame ones, dropping some. V, J and clone size derive from that table, while D and trimming were established from the DNA sequence. Among around 62,000 clones listed, almost 85% were seen once. The CDR3 loop spans 14 amino acids. Germline CDR1 reads LNHNV; CDR2 reads YYDKDF (reference sequence). The trim removed 5 bases at V and 2 bases at J, leaving 3 bases unmatched. V usage is TRBV15 and J usage is TRBJ2-7, with 10 bases matching TRBD2. The sequence came from a man in his fifties or sixties with active COVID-19. The sample was peripheral blood. The CDR3 DNA reads TGTGCCACCAGCGCTAGCGGGGGTACCTACGAGCAGTACTTC. Translating gives CATSASGGTYEQYF.